This note documents a single T cell receptor (beta chain) sequence. The second PCR ran roughly 7 to 11 cycles with a sample-barcoded 5' primer and J-beta primers. Each cDNA molecule received a tag from a template-switch adaptor that had 12 random nucleotides. Via MiXCR, TCRdb re-called the 5' RACE reads, giving one row per CDR3 protein. The repertoire consists of over 1,200,000 distinct CDR3 sequences, with 45% to 70% occurring once and the leading ten covering more than 6%. V gave up 5 bases and J gave up 4 bases, with 12 bases separating them. Germline assignment: CDR1 SGDLS and CDR2 YYNGEE. The CDR3 is 13 amino acids. The entry originates in a study of blood T cells in healthy people across ages.

Sequenced: blood. This chain connects TRBV9 to TRBJ1-2, with D perhaps TRBD1 (6 bases). The origin of this receptor is a man younger than 35 in good health. This CDR3 reads CASSLGATYGYTF. CDR3 coding DNA: TGTGCCAGCAGTCTGGGGGCTACCTATGGCTACACCTTC.